The rows below give T cell receptor beta chains drawn from one sample of a study of CD8 T cells in ankylosing spondylitis. TCRdb re-derived calls from the 5' RACE reads in MiXCR, one entry per CDR3 protein. The sample yields more than 250,000 distinct CDR3 sequences, approximately 8.2% seen once. The sequencing input was blood, either unsorted or a sorted T cell fraction (not recorded which). All receptors derive from a male donor with ankylosing spondylitis. The CDR3 runs from the conserved cysteine through the conserved F or W. The D gene is left open where the match is weak. A row's size may be missing; if present it is once, few, many or a size class.

TRBJ2-1 NA TRBD2 TRBV4-1 TGCGCCAGCAGCAAAGAAGGAACTAGCGGTGCCTACAATGAGCAGTTCTTC CASSKEGTSGAYNEQFF
TRBJ2-5 few TRBD1 TRBV27 TGTGCCAGCAGTTTCCTGGGACAGCTACAAGAGACCCAGTACTTC CASSFLGQLQETQYF
TRBJ2-1 many NA TRBV11-2 TGTGCCAGCAGCCAGTGGGGCTCCTACAATGAGCAGTTCTTC CASSQWGSYNEQFF
TRBJ2-1 many NA TRBV28 TGTGCCAGTTGGGGGGCGGGACTAGAGCAGTTCTTC CASWGAGLEQFF
TRBJ2-1 many NA TRBV4-2 TGTGCCAGCAGCCAAGGAGAATACAATGAGCAGTTCTTC CASSQGEYNEQFF
TRBJ2-1 NA NA TRBV19 TGTGCCAGTAGGCACGAGGGAGACAGCCCCCGCTTC CASRHEGDSPRF
TRBJ2-4 few NA TRBV6-5 TGTGCCAGCAGTTACGATGGGTCAAGACTAGCCAAAAACATTCAGTACTTC CASSYDGSRLAKNIQYF
TRBJ1-1 few NA TRBV28 TGTGCCAGCATGCTGGCAAAAGAAGCTTTCTTT CASMLAKEAFF
TRBJ2-1 few TRBD2 TRBV28 TGTGCCGGCGGGACTAGCGGGTACAATGAGCAGTTCTTC CAGGTSGYNEQFF
TRBJ2-4 NA NA TRBV9 TGTGCCAGCAGCGTAGCGGGCAGGGTACGAGACATTCAGTACTTC CASSVAGRVRDIQYF
TRBJ2-1 NA NA TRBV28 TGTGCCAGCAGCCAACCACCCCGGGACTCTCACAATGAGCAGTTCTTC CASSQPPRDSHNEQFF
TRBJ1-4 few NA TRBV12-3/TRBV12-4 TGTGCCAGCAGTGGGCGACAGGCAACTAATGAAAAACTGTTTTTT CASSGRQATNEKLFF
TRBJ1-1 few NA TRBV3-1 TGTGCCAGCAGCCAAGTCGCAGGGGAGGACACTGAAGCTTTCTTT CASSQVAGEDTEAFF
TRBJ2-3 NA TRBD2 TRBV20-1 TGCAGTGCTGTACCTAGCGGGAGGGCCGGGGCAGATACGCAGTATTTT CSAVPSGRAGADTQYF
TRBJ2-4 many TRBD2 TRBV10-3 TGTGCCACGATGGCAAGCGGGGGAAACATTCAGTACTTC CATMASGGNIQYF
TRBJ1-2 NA NA TRBV4-2 TGTGCCAGCAGCCAAGATAATCGGGGTGGCTACACCTTC CASSQDNRGGYTF
TRBJ1-4 few NA TRBV29-1 TGCAGCGTTGATGGTCAGGGGAATGAAAAACTGTTTTTT CSVDGQGNEKLFF
TRBJ2-1 NA TRBD2 TRBV6-2/TRBV6-3 TGTGCCAGCAGTTATACTAGCGGGAGTTCCTCCTACAATGAGCAGTTCTTC CASSYTSGSSSYNEQFF
TRBJ2-1 NA TRBD2 TRBV3-1 TGTGCCAGCAGCACAGCGGGGGACTCCTACAATGAGCAGTTCTTC CASSTAGDSYNEQFF
TRBJ2-1 NA NA TRBV5-8 TGTGCCAGCAGCCCACGAGGGCAGAGCTACAATGAGCAGTTCTTC CASSPRGQSYNEQFF
TRBJ2-5 many NA TRBV5-6 TGTGCCAGCAGCTTAGTATCAATGTTTGCGGGAACAAAAGAGACCCAGTACTTC CASSLVSMFAGTKETQYF
TRBJ2-2 few NA TRBV21-1 TGTGCCAGCAGCGAGACTAGGGGCCTCAGCGGGGAGCTGTTTTTT CASSETRGLSGELFF
TRBJ2-1 NA NA TRBV5-1 TGCGCCAGCAGCAGAACGAAGGGGGGGTCCTACAATGAGCAGTTCTTC CASSRTKGGSYNEQFF
TRBJ1-2 few NA TRBV6-6 TGTGCCAGCAAGCGCGATAACTATGGCTACACCTTC CASKRDNYGYTF
TRBJ2-7 many NA TRBV5-1 TGCGCCAGCAGCTTGGACGGAACCTACTACTACGAGCAGTACTTC CASSLDGTYYYEQYF
TRBJ2-1 many NA TRBV11-1 TGTGCCAGCAGCTCCCCCCTCTTCCCCTCGTCCTCCTACAATGAGCAGTTCTTC CASSSPLFPSSSYNEQFF
TRBJ2-1 many NA TRBV11-2 TGTGCCAGCAGCCGCGACCTACGCTCCTACAATGAGCAGTTCTTC CASSRDLRSYNEQFF
TRBJ2-1 few TRBD2 TRBV11-2 TGTGCCAGCAGCTCCCGGACTAGCGGGAGGGGGAATGAGCAGTTCTTC CASSSRTSGRGNEQFF
TRBJ2-7 NA NA TRBV2 TGTGCCAGGGAGCGGCAGAGCTCCTACGAGCAGTACTTC CARERQSSYEQYF
TRBJ2-7 few TRBD1 TRBV12-3/TRBV12-4 TGTGCCAGCAGATGGGACAGGTCATACTACGAGCAGTACTTC CASRWDRSYYEQYF
TRBJ2-3 NA NA TRBV28 TGTGCCAGCAGCCCGGCCCCCGGCGATCCGGGAGATACGCAGTATTTT CASSPAPGDPGDTQYF
TRBJ2-3 few TRBD2 TRBV29-1 TGCAGCGTGCTAGCGGTATATAGCACAGATACGCAGTATTTT CSVLAVYSTDTQYF
TRBJ2-3 few TRBD2 TRBV24-1 TGTGCCACCAGTGATTCCTCTAGCGGGAACACAGATACGCAGTATTTT CATSDSSSGNTDTQYF
TRBJ2-6 NA NA TRBV2 TGTGCCAGCAGTGAATCTCTCTCAGGGCTAGTGGAGTCTGGGGCCAACGTCCTGACTTTC CASSESLSGLVESGANVLTF
TRBJ2-7 NA NA TRBV11-3 TGTGCCAGCAGCTCCCGGACGGAGTACGAGCAGTACTTC CASSSRTEYEQYF
TRBJ2-1 few TRBD2 TRBV5-1 TGCGCCAGCAGCTTGGGGTGGGGGGAGCGGGAGAAATACAATGAGCAGTTCTTC CASSLGWGEREKYNEQFF
TRBJ2-7 few NA TRBV12-3/TRBV12-4 TGTGCCAGCAGTAACGGACAGTCCTACGAGCAGTACTTC CASSNGQSYEQYF
TRBJ2-1 few NA TRBV28 TGTGCCAGCAGTTTAGGGGCACGCTACAATGAGCAGTTCTTC CASSLGARYNEQFF
TRBJ2-1 few TRBD2 TRBV4-1 TGCGCCAGCAGCCCGGGGACTAGCGGGAGGAGAGGGAATGAGCAGTTCTTC CASSPGTSGRRGNEQFF
TRBJ2-7 many TRBD2 TRBV20-1 TGCAGTGCTAGATCGCCTGTAGCGGGCCTCTACGAGCAGTACTTC CSARSPVAGLYEQYF
TRBJ1-5 few TRBD1 TRBV7-8 TGTGCCACCGCGACAGGGCAAAGCAATCAGCCCCAGCATTTT CATATGQSNQPQHF
TRBJ2-3 few TRBD1 TRBV12-3/TRBV12-4 TGTGCCAGCACCAGACAGGGGTTCCCAGATACGCAGTATTTT CASTRQGFPDTQYF
TRBJ2-5 few NA TRBV20-1 TGCAGTGCTAGGTTCCTAAGAGGGCAAGAGACCCAGTACTTC CSARFLRGQETQYF
TRBJ2-7 NA TRBD1 TRBV20-1 TGCAGTGCTAGAGCTGGGGACAGGGACTACGAGCAGTACTTC CSARAGDRDYEQYF
TRBJ2-7 many NA TRBV12-3/TRBV12-4 TGTGCCAGCAGTTTAGATGGGGCCCGGTACGAGCAGTACTTC CASSLDGARYEQYF